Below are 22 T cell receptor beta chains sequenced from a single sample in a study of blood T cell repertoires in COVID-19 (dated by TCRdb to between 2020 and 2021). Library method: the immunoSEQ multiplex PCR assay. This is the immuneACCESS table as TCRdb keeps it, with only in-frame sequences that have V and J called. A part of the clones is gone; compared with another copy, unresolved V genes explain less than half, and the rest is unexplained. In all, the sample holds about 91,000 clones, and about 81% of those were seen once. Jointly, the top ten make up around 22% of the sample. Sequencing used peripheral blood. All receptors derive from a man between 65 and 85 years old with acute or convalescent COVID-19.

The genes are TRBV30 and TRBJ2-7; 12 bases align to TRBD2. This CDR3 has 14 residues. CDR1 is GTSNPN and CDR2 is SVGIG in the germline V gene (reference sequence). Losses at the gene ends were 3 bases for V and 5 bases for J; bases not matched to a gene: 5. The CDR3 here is CAWRGLAGFNEQYF. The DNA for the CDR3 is TGTGCCTGGAGAGGACTAGCGGGATTTAACGAGCAGTACTTC.

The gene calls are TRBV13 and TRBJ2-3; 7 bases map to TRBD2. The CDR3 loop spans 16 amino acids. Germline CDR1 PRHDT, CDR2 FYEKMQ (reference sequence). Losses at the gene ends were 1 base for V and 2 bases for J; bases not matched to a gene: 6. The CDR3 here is CASSLVPSGLTDTQYF. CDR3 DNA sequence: TGTGCCAGCAGCTTAGTTCCTAGCGGACTCACAGATACGCAGTATTTT. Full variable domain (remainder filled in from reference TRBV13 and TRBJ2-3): AAGVIQSPRHLIKEKRETATLKCYPIPRHDTVYWYQQGPGQDPQFLISFYEKMQSDKGSIPDRFSAQQFSDYHSELNMSSLELGDSALYFCASSLVPSGLTDTQYFGPGTRLTVL.

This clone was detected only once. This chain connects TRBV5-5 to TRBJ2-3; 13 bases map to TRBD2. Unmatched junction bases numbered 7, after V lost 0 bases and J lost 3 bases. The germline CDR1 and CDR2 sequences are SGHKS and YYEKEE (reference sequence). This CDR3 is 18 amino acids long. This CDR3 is CASSLAWTSGSSTDTQYF. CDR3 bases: TGTGCCAGCAGCTTGGCCTGGACTAGCGGGAGTAGTACAGATACGCAGTATTTT.

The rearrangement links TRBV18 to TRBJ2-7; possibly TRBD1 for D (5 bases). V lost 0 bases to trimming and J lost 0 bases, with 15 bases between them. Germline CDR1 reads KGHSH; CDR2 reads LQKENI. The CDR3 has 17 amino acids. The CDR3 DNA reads TGTGCCAGCTCACCACCCCCTATGGGGCCGAGCTCCTACGAGCAGTACTTC. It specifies CASSPPPMGPSSYEQYF.

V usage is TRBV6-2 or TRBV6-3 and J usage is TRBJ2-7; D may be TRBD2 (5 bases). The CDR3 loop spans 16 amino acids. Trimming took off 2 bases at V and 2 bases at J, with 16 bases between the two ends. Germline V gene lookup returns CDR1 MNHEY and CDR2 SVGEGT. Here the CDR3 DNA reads TGTGCCAGCAGTTACCCCCTTAATCAGAGGGCCTACGAGCAGTACTTC. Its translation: CASSYPLNQRAYEQYF.

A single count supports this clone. The CDR3 sequence is CASSPDAGASTEAFF. The CDR3 DNA reads TGTGCCAGCAGTCCGGACGCGGGGGCAAGCACTGAAGCTTTCTTT. The V and J genes are TRBV6-5 and TRBJ1-1; tentatively, D is TRBD1 (6 bases). CDR3 length: 15 residues. V lost 5 bases and J 4 bases, leaving 17 bases between the germline ends. In germline, CDR1 is MNHEY, CDR2 SVGAGI.

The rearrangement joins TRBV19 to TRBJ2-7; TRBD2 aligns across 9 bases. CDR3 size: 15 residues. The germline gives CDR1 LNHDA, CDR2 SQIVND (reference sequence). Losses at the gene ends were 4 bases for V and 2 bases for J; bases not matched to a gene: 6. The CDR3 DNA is TGTGCCAGTAGTACTCGCCAGCGGGGGGCCTACGAGCAGTACTTC. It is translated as CASSTRQRGAYEQYF. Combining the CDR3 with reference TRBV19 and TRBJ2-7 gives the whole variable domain DGGITQSPKYLFRKEGQNVTLSCEQNLNHDAMYWYRQDPGQGLRLIYYSQIVNDFQKGDIAEGYSVSREKKESFPLTVTSAQKNPTAFYLCASSTRQRGAYEQYFGPGTRLTVT.

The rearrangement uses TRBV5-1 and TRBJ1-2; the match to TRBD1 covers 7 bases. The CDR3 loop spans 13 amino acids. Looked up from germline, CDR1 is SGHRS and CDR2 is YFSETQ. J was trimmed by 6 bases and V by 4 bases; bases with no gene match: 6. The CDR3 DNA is TGCGCCAGCAGCGTTTCCGGGACAGATGGCTACACCTTC. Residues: CASSVSGTDGYTF.

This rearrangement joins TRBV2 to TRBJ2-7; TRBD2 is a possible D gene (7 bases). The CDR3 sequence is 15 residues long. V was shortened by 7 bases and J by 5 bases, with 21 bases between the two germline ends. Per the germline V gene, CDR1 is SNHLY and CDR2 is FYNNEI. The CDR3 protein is CASTFSFGGLHEQYF. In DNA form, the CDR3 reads TGTGCCAGCACCTTTTCCTTCGGGGGGCTCCACGAGCAGTACTTC.

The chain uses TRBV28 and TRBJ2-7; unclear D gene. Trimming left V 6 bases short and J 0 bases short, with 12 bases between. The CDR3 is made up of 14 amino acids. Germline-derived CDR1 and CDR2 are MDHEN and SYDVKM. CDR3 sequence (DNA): TGTGCCAGCAGATACACCTCCAGCTCCTACGAGCAGTACTTC. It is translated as CASRYTSSSYEQYF.

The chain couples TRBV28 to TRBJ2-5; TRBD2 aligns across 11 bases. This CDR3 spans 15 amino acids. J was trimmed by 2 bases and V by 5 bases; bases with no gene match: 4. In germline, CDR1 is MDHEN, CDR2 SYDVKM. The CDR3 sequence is CASSNSGRVQETQYF. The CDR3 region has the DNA TGTGCCAGCAGTAATAGCGGGAGGGTTCAAGAGACCCAGTACTTC.

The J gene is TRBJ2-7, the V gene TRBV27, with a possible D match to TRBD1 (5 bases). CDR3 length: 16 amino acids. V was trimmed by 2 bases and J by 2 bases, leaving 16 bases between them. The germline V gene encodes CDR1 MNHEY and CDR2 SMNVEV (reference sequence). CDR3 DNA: TGTGCCAGCAGTTTAAAGATGCAGGGCAGGGCCTACGAGCAGTACTTC. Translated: CASSLKMQGRAYEQYF.

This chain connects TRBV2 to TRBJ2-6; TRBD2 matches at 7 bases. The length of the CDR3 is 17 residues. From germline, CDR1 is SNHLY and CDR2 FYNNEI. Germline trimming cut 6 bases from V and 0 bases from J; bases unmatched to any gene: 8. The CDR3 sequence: CASRVTSVYSGANVLTF. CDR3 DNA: TGTGCCAGCAGGGTTACTAGCGTGTACTCTGGGGCCAACGTCCTGACTTTC.

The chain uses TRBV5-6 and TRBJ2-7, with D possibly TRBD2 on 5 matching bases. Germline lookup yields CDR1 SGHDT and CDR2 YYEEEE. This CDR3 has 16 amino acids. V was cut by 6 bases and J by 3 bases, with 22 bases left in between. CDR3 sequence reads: CASNPGSEALLYEQYF. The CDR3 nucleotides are TGTGCCAGCAACCCGGGGAGTGAAGCTCTCCTCTACGAGCAGTACTTC. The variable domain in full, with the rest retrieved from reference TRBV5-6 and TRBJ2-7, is DAGVTQSPTHLIKTRGQQVTLRCSPKSGHDTVSWYQQALGQGPQFIFQYYEEEERQRGNFPDRFSGHQFPNYSSELNVNALLLGDSALYLCASNPGSEALLYEQYFGPGTRLTVT.

Here the CDR3 reads CASSLRDYEQYF. The CDR3 nucleotides are TGTGCCAGCAGCTTGCGAGACTACGAGCAGTACTTC. This chain uses TRBV5-5 with TRBJ2-7; no clear D. This CDR3 spans 12 amino acids. The germline gives CDR1 SGHKS, CDR2 YYEKEE (reference sequence). Trimming stripped 1 base from V and 3 bases from J, with 5 bases between.

The CDR3 reads CSASGGLTYEQYF. The CDR3 DNA follows: TGCAGTGCTAGTGGCGGACTCACCTACGAGCAGTACTTC. The genes are TRBV20-1 and TRBJ2-7, with D maybe TRBD2 (5 bases). The length of the CDR3 is 13 residues. From germline, CDR1 is DFQATT and CDR2 SNEGSKA (reference sequence). Trimming removed 3 bases at V and 2 bases at J, with 11 bases between.

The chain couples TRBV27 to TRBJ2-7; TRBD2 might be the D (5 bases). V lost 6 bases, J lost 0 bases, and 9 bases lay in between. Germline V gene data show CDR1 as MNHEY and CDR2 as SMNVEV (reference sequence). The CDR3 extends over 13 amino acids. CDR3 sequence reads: CASRPGGSYEQYF. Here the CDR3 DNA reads TGTGCCAGCAGACCCGGAGGCTCCTACGAGCAGTACTTC.

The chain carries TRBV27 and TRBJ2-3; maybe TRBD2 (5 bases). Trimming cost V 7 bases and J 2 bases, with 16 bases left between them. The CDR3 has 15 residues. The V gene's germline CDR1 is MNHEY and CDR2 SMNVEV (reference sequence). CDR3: CASTYRALATDTQYF. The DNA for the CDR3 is TGTGCCAGCACCTACCGGGCCCTAGCCACAGATACGCAGTATTTT.

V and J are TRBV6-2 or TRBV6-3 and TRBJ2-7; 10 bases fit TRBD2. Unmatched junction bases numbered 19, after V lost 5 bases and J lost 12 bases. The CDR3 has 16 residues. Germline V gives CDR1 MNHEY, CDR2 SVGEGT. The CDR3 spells CASSPIAGGPAGRRYF. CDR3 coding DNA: TGTGCCAGCAGTCCCATAGCGGGAGGCCCCGCTGGCCGGAGGTACTTC.

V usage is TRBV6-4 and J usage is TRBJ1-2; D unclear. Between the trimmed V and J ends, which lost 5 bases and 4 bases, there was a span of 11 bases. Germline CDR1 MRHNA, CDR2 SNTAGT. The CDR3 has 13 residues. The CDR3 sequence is CASSPSGGYGYTF. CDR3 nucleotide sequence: TGTGCCAGCAGTCCATCTGGAGGCTATGGCTACACCTTC.

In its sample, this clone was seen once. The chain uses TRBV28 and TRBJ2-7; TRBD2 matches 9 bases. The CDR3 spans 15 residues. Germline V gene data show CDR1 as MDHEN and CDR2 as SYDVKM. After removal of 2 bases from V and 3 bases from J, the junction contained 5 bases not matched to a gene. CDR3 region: CASSLAASGIYEQYF. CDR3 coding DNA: TGTGCCAGCAGTTTAGCGGCTAGCGGGATCTACGAGCAGTACTTC.

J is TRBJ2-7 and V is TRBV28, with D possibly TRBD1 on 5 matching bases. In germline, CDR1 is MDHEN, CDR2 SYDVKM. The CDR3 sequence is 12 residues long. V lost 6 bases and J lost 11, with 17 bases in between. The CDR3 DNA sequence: TGTGCCAGCAGCCCTGGGGCAGGGTGGAAGTACTTC. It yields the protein CASSPGAGWKYF.